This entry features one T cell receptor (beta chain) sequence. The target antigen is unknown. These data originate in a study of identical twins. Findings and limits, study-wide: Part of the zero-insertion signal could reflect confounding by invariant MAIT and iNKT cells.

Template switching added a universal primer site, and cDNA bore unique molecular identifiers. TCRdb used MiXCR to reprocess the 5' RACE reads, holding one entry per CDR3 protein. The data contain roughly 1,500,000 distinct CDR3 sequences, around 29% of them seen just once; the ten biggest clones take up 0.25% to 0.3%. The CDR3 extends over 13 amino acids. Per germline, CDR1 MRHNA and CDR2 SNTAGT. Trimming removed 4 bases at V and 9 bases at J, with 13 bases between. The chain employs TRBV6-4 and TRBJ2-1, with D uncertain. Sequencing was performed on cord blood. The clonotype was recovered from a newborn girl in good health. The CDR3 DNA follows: TGTGCCAGCAGTGCTACCCGTCTCGGTGAGCAGTTCTTC. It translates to CASSATRLGEQFF.